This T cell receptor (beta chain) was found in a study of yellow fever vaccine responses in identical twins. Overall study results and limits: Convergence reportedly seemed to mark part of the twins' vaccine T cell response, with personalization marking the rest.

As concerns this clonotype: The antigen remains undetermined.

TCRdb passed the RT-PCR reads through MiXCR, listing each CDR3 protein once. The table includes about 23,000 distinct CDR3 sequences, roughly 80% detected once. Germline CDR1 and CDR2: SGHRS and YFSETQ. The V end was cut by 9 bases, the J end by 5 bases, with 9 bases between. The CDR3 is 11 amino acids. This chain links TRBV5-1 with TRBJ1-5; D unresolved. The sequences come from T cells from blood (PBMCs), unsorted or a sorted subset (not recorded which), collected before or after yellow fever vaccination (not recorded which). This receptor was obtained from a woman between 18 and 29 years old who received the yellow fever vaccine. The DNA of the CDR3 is TGCGCCATAATGCGTCATCAGCCCCAGCATTTT. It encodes CAIMRHQPQHF.